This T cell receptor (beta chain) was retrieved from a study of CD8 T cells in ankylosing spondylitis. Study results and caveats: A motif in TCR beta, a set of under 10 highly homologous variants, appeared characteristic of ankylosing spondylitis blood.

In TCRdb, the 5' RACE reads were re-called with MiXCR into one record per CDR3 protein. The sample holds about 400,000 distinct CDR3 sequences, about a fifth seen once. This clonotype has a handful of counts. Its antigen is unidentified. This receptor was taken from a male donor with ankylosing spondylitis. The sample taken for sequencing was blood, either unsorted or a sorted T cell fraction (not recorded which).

CDR3 sequence: CASTTWGAGSYEQYF. Here the CDR3 DNA reads TGTGCCAGCACCACTTGGGGGGCGGGCTCCTACGAGCAGTACTTC. This chain connects TRBV5-5 to TRBJ2-7; TRBD1 or TRBD2 may be the D gene (6 bases each). This CDR3 has 15 amino acids. CDR1 and CDR2 (germline): SGHKS, YYEKEE (reference sequence). Deletions cut 6 bases from V and 0 bases from J, with 16 bases between.